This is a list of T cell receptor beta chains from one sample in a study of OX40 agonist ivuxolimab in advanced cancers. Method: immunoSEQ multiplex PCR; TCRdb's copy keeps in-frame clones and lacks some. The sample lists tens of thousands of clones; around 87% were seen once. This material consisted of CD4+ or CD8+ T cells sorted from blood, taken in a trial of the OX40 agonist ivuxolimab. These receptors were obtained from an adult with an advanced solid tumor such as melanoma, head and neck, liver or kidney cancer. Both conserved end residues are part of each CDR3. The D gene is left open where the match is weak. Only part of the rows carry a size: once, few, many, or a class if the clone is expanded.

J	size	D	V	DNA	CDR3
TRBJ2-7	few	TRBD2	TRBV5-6	TGTGCCAGCAGCTTTAGCGGGATTCGGGCCTACGAGCAGTACTTC	CASSFSGIRAYEQYF
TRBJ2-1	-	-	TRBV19	TGTGCCAGTAGTATAGAGCTACAAAATGAGCAGTTCTTC	CASSIELQNEQFF
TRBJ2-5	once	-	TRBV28	TGTGCCAGCCGGGACCCCGCGGGGATACAAGAGACCCAGTACTTC	CASRDPAGIQETQYF
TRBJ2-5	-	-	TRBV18	TGTGCCAGCTCAAAGAGTCCGGAGACCCAGTACTTC	CASSKSPETQYF
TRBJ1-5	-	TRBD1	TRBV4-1	TGCGCCAGCAGCCGGATACACTCAGGGGGGCGACAGCCCCAGCATTTT	CASSRIHSGGRQPQHF
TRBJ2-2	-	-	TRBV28	TGTGCCAGCAGTTTATGGGAGCTGGGCCCGAACACCGGGGAGCTGTTTTTT	CASSLWELGPNTGELFF
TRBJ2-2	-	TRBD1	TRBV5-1	TGCGCCAGCAGCTCGGGACAGGGGGCAGGGACCGGGGAGCTGTTTTTT	CASSSGQGAGTGELFF
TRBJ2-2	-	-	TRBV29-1	TGCAGCGTTAACCGAGACAGGAACACCGGGGAGCTGTTTTTT	CSVNRDRNTGELFF
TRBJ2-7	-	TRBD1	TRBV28	TGTGCCAGCACCGTAAACCCGGGACAGGCCTCCTACGAGCAGTACTTC	CASTVNPGQASYEQYF
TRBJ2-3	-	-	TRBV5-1	TGCGCCAGCAGCTCGGGGGGCTATCGCACAGATACGCAGTATTTT	CASSSGGYRTDTQYF
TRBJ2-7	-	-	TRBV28	TGTGCCAGCAGCCTCGGTGGGAGCTCCTACGAGCAGTACTTC	CASSLGGSSYEQYF
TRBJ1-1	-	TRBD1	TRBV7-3	TGTGCCAGCAGCACCCAGGGGGGAGAGACTGAAGCTTTCTTT	CASSTQGGETEAFF
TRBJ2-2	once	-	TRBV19	TGTGCCAGTAGCATACCTTGGACCGGGGAGCTGTTTTTT	CASSIPWTGELFF
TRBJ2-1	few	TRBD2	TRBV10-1	TGCGCCAGCAGCCTGTTAGCGGGAGAAAATGAGCAGTTCTTC	CASSLLAGENEQFF
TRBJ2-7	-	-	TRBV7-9	TGTGCCAGCAGATTGGACACGTCCTACGAGCAGTACTTC	CASRLDTSYEQYF
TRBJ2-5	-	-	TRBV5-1	TGCGCCAGCAGCTTGACAGGGTCGGAAGAGACCCAGTACTTC	CASSLTGSEETQYF
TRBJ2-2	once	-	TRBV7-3	TGTGCCAGCAGCTTACGGGGCGGAGGGGAGCTGTTTTTT	CASSLRGGGELFF
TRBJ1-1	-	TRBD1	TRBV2	TGTGCCAGCAGGGCTCAGGGGGTCACTGAAGCTTTCTTT	CASRAQGVTEAFF
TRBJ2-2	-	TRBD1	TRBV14	TGTGCCAGCAGCCAAGGACGAAACCCTTCGACAGGGTACACCGGGGAGCTGTTTTTT	CASSQGRNPSTGYTGELFF